The 32 T cell receptor beta chains below were found in one sample sequenced in a study of blood T cell repertoires in COVID-19. TCRdb's table, derived via immunoSEQ multiplex PCR, lists solely in-frame clones and lacks some. Counted here are about 74,000 clones, about 90% occurring once; the ten biggest clones make up under 1.1%. Sequenced input: peripheral blood. The receptors originated from a woman aged 45-60 years in a cohort sampled during active COVID-19.

The chain is built from TRBV19 and TRBJ2-7; TRBD1 aligns across 11 bases. This CDR3 has 15 amino acids. CDR1 is LNHDA and CDR2 is SQIVND in the germline V gene (reference sequence). After removal of 3 bases from V and 7 bases from J, the junction contained 8 bases not matched to a gene. The CDR3: CASSMEGQGAREQYF. DNA for the CDR3: TGTGCCAGTAGTATGGAAGGACAGGGGGCGCGTGAGCAGTACTTC. Full variable domain (outside the CDR3, taken from reference TRBV19 and TRBJ2-7): DGGITQSPKYLFRKEGQNVTLSCEQNLNHDAMYWYRQDPGQGLRLIYYSQIVNDFQKGDIAEGYSVSREKKESFPLTVTSAQKNPTAFYLCASSMEGQGAREQYFGPGTRLTVT.

The chain has TRBV5-1 and TRBJ2-6; 7 bases map to TRBD2. CDR1 and CDR2 (germline): SGHRS, YFSETQ. This CDR3 contains 16 residues. V was clipped by 4 bases and J by 0 bases; unmatched bases: 4. The CDR3: CASSAGVSSGANVLTF. The CDR3 DNA is TGCGCCAGCAGCGCGGGGGTCAGCTCTGGGGCCAACGTCCTGACTTTC. The full variable domain, its missing parts supplied by reference TRBV5-1 and TRBJ2-6, is KAGVTQTPRYLIKTRGQQVTLSCSPISGHRSVSWYQQTPGQGLQFLFEYFSETQRNKGNFPGRFSGRQFSNSRSEMNVSTLELGDSALYLCASSAGVSSGANVLTFGAGSRLTVL.

This clone was picked up one time. This chain connects TRBV11-2 to TRBJ2-5; no clear D. Germline V gives CDR1 SGHAT, CDR2 FQNNGV. The V and J ends lost 2 bases and 5 bases respectively, with 12 bases between them. The CDR3 is made up of 14 amino acids. CDR3 nucleotide sequence: TGTGCCAGCAGCTTAAGGTCGGGTCGGGAGACCCAGTACTTC. This encodes CASSLRSGRETQYF.

The J gene is TRBJ1-1, the V gene TRBV7-3; the match to TRBD1 covers 8 bases. Trimming cost V 4 bases and J 4 bases; bases outside gene matches: 5. The CDR3 sequence is 14 residues long. Per germline, CDR1 SGHTA and CDR2 FQGTGA. CDR3 in amino acids: CASSSQGASTEAFF. The DNA for the CDR3 is TGTGCCAGCAGCTCTCAGGGGGCGAGCACTGAAGCTTTCTTT.

This chain uses TRBV6-5 with TRBJ1-2; D is perhaps TRBD1 (5 bases). The germline gives CDR1 MNHEY, CDR2 SVGAGI. This CDR3 spans 15 amino acids. The V end was cut by 6 bases, the J end by 10 bases, with 24 bases between. Here the CDR3 reads CASSRSGLGKDNYTF. DNA of the CDR3: TGTGCCAGCAGCCGATCGGGACTGGGGAAAGATAACTACACCTTC.

In this sample, this clone turned up a few times. The chain has TRBV3-1 (or the pseudogene TRBV3-2) and TRBJ2-1; TRBD2 agrees at 11 bases. This CDR3 comprises 17 residues. Germline lookup yields CDR1 LGHDT and CDR2 YNNKEL (reference sequence). V was pared by 2 bases and J by 6 bases, with 9 bases of the junction left unmatched. The DNA for the CDR3 is TGTGCCAGCAGCCAACTGTCCGGGACTAGCGGAGGCAATGAGCAGTTCTTC. This translates into CASSQLSGTSGGNEQFF.

The chain combines TRBV27 with TRBJ2-3; 10 bases fit TRBD1. This CDR3 spans 16 amino acids. Germline CDR1 is MNHEY and CDR2 is SMNVEV (reference sequence). The V gene end was trimmed by 5 bases and the J gene end by 0 bases; junction bases not matched to a gene: 5. The CDR3 reads CASSLGQGGSTDTQYF. The CDR3 DNA is TGTGCCAGCAGTCTCGGACAGGGGGGAAGCACAGATACGCAGTATTTT.

This clone was counted once. The chain uses TRBV5-1 and TRBJ2-7, with TRBD2 matching over 12 bases. The V and J ends lost 3 bases and 7 bases, in that order; junction bases with no gene match: 8. The CDR3 covers 15 residues. Germline V gene lookup returns CDR1 SGHRS and CDR2 YFSETQ. In DNA form, the CDR3 reads TGCGCCAGCAGCTCCCCTAGCGGGAGGGCCGGAGAGCAGTACTTC. As protein: CASSSPSGRAGEQYF.

The chain carries TRBV27 and TRBJ2-3; TRBD1 might be the D (6 bases). The V end lost 6 bases, the J end lost 2 bases, and 18 bases lay between the germline ends. CDR3 length: 16 amino acids. Germline CDR1 and CDR2: MNHEY and SMNVEV (reference sequence). The CDR3 protein is CASSQVGAGPTDTQYF. CDR3 sequence (DNA): TGTGCCAGCAGCCAGGTGGGGGCAGGGCCCACAGATACGCAGTATTTT.

The V call is TRBV7-2, the J call TRBJ1-1; D is ambiguous. CDR3 size: 14 residues. The ends were cut back, 4 bases at V and 0 bases at J, with 9 bases in the middle. Germline-derived CDR1 and CDR2 are SGHTA and FQGNSA. The CDR3 nucleotides read TGTGCCAGCAGCTCCAATACAATGAACACTGAAGCTTTCTTT. Translating it yields CASSSNTMNTEAFF. The full variable domain, with the rest looked up from reference TRBV7-2 and TRBJ1-1, is GAGVSQSPSNKVTEKGKDVELRCDPISGHTALYWYRQSLGQGLEFLIYFQGNSAPDKSGLPSDRFSAERTGGSVSTLTIQRTQQEDSAVYLCASSSNTMNTEAFFGQGTRLTVV.

The V gene is TRBV14, the J gene TRBJ1-2; the D gene is possibly TRBD1 (5 bases). The CDR3 length is 15 residues. The germline V gene has CDR1 SGHDN and CDR2 FVKESK. V was cut by 5 bases and J by 2 bases, with 15 bases left in between. CDR3 sequence reads: CASSRVQGWNYGYTF. The CDR3 DNA is TGTGCCAGCAGCAGGGTTCAGGGATGGAACTATGGCTACACCTTC.

The rearrangement uses TRBV2 and TRBJ2-3, with D possibly being TRBD1 (5 bases). Trimming removed 8 bases at V and 4 bases at J, with 16 bases between. Germline CDR1 and CDR2: SNHLY and FYNNEI. This CDR3 is built from 14 residues. CDR3 in DNA: TGTGCCAGCGGGAAGGGGTTAGACTCAGATACGCAGTATTTT. Residues: CASGKGLDSDTQYF. Together with reference TRBV2 and TRBJ2-3, the CDR3 gives the full variable domain: EPEVTQTPSHQVTQMGQEVILRCVPISNHLYFYWYRQILGQKVEFLVSFYNNEISEKSEIFDDQFSVERPDGSNFTLKIRSTKLEDSAMYFCASGKGLDSDTQYFGPGTRLTVL.

The CDR3: CASSWQGDEQYF. CDR3 coding DNA: TGCGCCAGCAGCTGGCAGGGCGACGAGCAGTACTTC. The chain has TRBV5-1 and TRBJ2-7, with a weak D call TRBD1 (5 bases). Trimming stripped 3 bases from V and 5 bases from J, with 9 bases between. This CDR3 is built from 12 residues. CDR1 SGHRS and CDR2 YFSETQ come from the germline V gene.

The chain has TRBV6-5 and TRBJ1-5; 7 nucleotides line up with TRBD1. Germline V CDR1 and CDR2: MNHEY, SVGAGI. The CDR3 covers 16 residues. Trimming at V came to 0 bases and at J to 4 bases, leaving 6 bases not matched to a gene. CDR3 region: CASSYSYDRDNQPQHF. The CDR3 DNA reads as TGTGCCAGCAGTTACTCCTACGACAGGGATAATCAGCCCCAGCATTTT.

V is TRBV5-6 and J is TRBJ2-6; a possible D gene is TRBD2 (5 bases). This CDR3 contains 19 residues. Germline V gene sequence: CDR1 SGHDT, CDR2 YYEEEE. Trimming cost V 4 bases and J 0 bases, with 20 bases left between them. The CDR3 sequence: CASSRRGQRYNSGANVLTF. The CDR3 DNA reads as TGTGCCAGCAGCCGCCGTGGTCAGCGGTACAACTCTGGGGCCAACGTCCTGACTTTC.

The chain employs TRBV6-5 and TRBJ1-5; D is undetermined. V shed 6 bases and J shed 9 bases, with 12 bases lying between them. Germline V CDR1 and CDR2: MNHEY, SVGAGI. This CDR3 is built from 12 residues. DNA for the CDR3: TGTGCCAGCAGCGTCCTAACGGGGCCCCAGCATTTT. This codes for CASSVLTGPQHF.

There are a few counts of this clone. CDR3 sequence: CASSLDDRRNTEAFF. DNA of the CDR3: TGTGCCAGCAGCTTAGACGACAGGAGGAACACTGAAGCTTTCTTT. The J gene is TRBJ1-1, the V gene TRBV7-6; TRBD1 is a possible D gene (6 bases). Germline V gene lookup returns CDR1 SGHVS and CDR2 FNYEAQ. This CDR3 spans 15 amino acids. The V end was cut by 1 base, the J end by 1 base, with 10 bases between. Full variable domain (missing parts from reference TRBV7-6 and TRBJ1-1): GAGVSQSPRYKVTKRGQDVALRCDPISGHVSLYWYRQALGQGPEFLTYFNYEAQQDKSGLPNDRFSAERPEGSISTLTIQRTEQRDSAMYRCASSLDDRRNTEAFFGQGTRLTVV.

This clone showed up just once. The gene calls are TRBV12-5 and TRBJ1-1; 11 bases agree with TRBD1. Germline CDR1 LGHNT, CDR2 FRNRAP. The CDR3 loop spans 15 amino acids. Germline trimming cut 4 bases from V and 6 bases from J; bases unmatched to any gene: 7. CDR3: CASGSGQGARAEAFF. The CDR3 region has the DNA TGTGCTAGTGGTTCCGGACAGGGGGCGCGAGCTGAAGCTTTCTTT.

The CDR3 here is CASSPEWRLSYEQYF. As DNA, the CDR3 is TGTGCCAGCAGCCCAGAGTGGCGGCTCTCCTACGAGCAGTACTTC. The J gene is TRBJ2-7, the V gene TRBV7-2; no definite D call. Trimming cost V 5 bases and J 0 bases, with 14 bases left between them. Germline values: CDR1 SGHTA, CDR2 FQGNSA. CDR3 size: 15 residues.

The gene calls are TRBV3-1 (or the pseudogene TRBV3-2) and TRBJ2-1; TRBD2 matches 7 bases. Germline V gene sequence: CDR1 LGHDT, CDR2 YNNKEL (reference sequence). This CDR3 region has 16 residues. The ends lost 4 bases at V and 0 bases at J; junction bases unmatched: 6. The CDR3 is CASSLASGSSYNEQFF. The CDR3 DNA reads TGTGCCAGCAGCCTGGCTAGCGGATCCTCCTACAATGAGCAGTTCTTC.

This chain uses TRBV6-5 with TRBJ1-2, with TRBD1 matching over 7 bases. The germline V gene encodes CDR1 MNHEY and CDR2 SVGAGI. V lost 2 bases to trimming and J lost 6 bases; unmatched junction nucleotides: 12. This CDR3 region has 16 residues. The CDR3 loop is CASSYQGRGRKDGYTF. The CDR3 coding sequence is TGTGCCAGCAGTTACCAGGGTAGGGGGCGGAAGGATGGCTACACCTTC.

The V gene is TRBV12-3 or TRBV12-4, the J gene TRBJ1-5, with TRBD1 matching over 8 bases. Trimming took 5 bases from V and 9 from J; bases not matched to a gene: 3. CDR3 length equals 12 residues. The CDR3 sequence: CASSTGGSPQHF. In DNA form, the CDR3 reads TGTGCCAGCAGTACAGGGGGATCGCCCCAGCATTTT.

The rearrangement links TRBV5-4 to TRBJ1-4; 7 bases are shared with TRBD1. The ends lost 0 bases at V and 8 bases at J; junction bases unmatched: 10. The CDR3 has 16 residues. Germline V gene data show CDR1 as SGHNT and CDR2 as YYREEE (reference sequence). This chain's CDR3 is CASSLERDSSNEKLFF. The CDR3 DNA reads TGTGCCAGCAGCTTGGAAAGGGACAGTTCCAACGAAAAACTGTTTTTT.

V usage is TRBV4-1 and J usage is TRBJ2-3; 11 bases line up with TRBD1. Germline V CDR1 and CDR2: MGHRA, YSYEKL. V gave up 0 bases and J gave up 4 bases; unmatched junction bases: 6. This CDR3 is built from 17 residues. The CDR3 DNA follows: TGCGCCAGCAGCCAAGACTGGCCGGGACAGGGGGCAGATACGCAGTATTTT. Translating gives CASSQDWPGQGADTQYF.

The chain recombines TRBV29-1 with TRBJ1-1, with a possible D match to TRBD1 (5 bases). Germline CDR1 SQVTM, CDR2 ANQGSEA. The CDR3 runs 12 residues. Trimming took 3 bases from V and 3 from J, leaving 8 bases between them. CDR3 sequence (DNA): TGCAGCGTTGACGCGGGGCACACTGAAGCTTTCTTT. It translates to CSVDAGHTEAFF.

V usage is TRBV27 and J usage is TRBJ2-1; TRBD2 is a possible D gene (6 bases). Trimming stripped 9 bases from V and 7 bases from J, with 19 bases between. This CDR3 spans 14 amino acids. Germline assignment: CDR1 MNHEY and CDR2 SMNVEV (reference sequence). CDR3 DNA sequence: TGTGCCAGTTCCTACTCCGGAGGGGAGAATGAGCAGTTCTTC. It translates to CASSYSGGENEQFF.

J is TRBJ2-3 and V is TRBV20-1, with TRBD2 identical over 10 bases. J gave up 5 bases and V 3 bases, and 8 bases lay outside the gene matches. The CDR3 totals 15 residues. Looked up from germline, CDR1 is DFQATT and CDR2 is SNEGSKA (reference sequence). CDR3 region: CSASRGPSGGDTQYF. Written as DNA, the CDR3 is TGCAGTGCTAGTAGGGGCCCTAGCGGGGGAGATACGCAGTATTTT.

This sequence joins TRBV13 and TRBJ2-7; perhaps TRBD2 as D (5 bases). Germline loops: CDR1 PRHDT, CDR2 FYEKMQ (reference sequence). V was cut by 3 bases and J by 5 bases, with 17 bases left in between. The CDR3 contains 15 residues. The CDR3 region has the DNA TGTGCCAGCAGCTTTAGAGGAGGAGGCATCCACGAGCAGTACTTC. It translates to CASSFRGGGIHEQYF.

The chain couples TRBV7-9 to TRBJ2-1, with D possibly being TRBD2 (5 bases). Germline assignment: CDR1 SEHNR and CDR2 FQNEAQ (reference sequence). The CDR3 has 14 residues. With 0 bases removed from V and 2 bases from J, the gap between germline ends came to 5 bases. CDR3 residues: CASSLAGAYNEQFF. The CDR3 coding sequence is TGTGCCAGCAGCTTAGCGGGAGCCTACAATGAGCAGTTCTTC. The full variable domain, rest sourced from reference TRBV7-9 and TRBJ2-1, is DTGVSQNPRHKITKRGQNVTFRCDPISEHNRLYWYRQTLGQGPEFLTYFQNEAQLEKSRLLSDRFSAERPKGSFSTLEIQRTEQGDSAMYLCASSLAGAYNEQFFGPGTRLTVL.

The J gene is TRBJ2-5, the V gene TRBV5-1; the match to TRBD1 covers 12 bases. Germline values: CDR1 SGHRS, CDR2 YFSETQ. The CDR3 has 15 amino acids. V dropped 3 bases and J dropped 5; count of bases not matched to a gene: 5. As DNA, the CDR3 is TGCGCCAGCAGCTCGCGGGACAGGGGGCAGGAGACCCAGTACTTC. It specifies CASSSRDRGQETQYF.

The chain combines TRBV19 with TRBJ1-1, with D possibly matching TRBD1 (5 bases). This CDR3 has 14 residues. The germline V and J ends were trimmed by 5 bases and 3 bases, with 13 bases remaining between them. Germline lookup yields CDR1 LNHDA and CDR2 SQIVND (reference sequence). Written as DNA, the CDR3 is TGTGCCAGTAGTGTTCTCACAGGTTACACTGAAGCTTTCTTT. The encoded protein is CASSVLTGYTEAFF.

This chain links TRBV4-2 with TRBJ2-5, with 9 positions matching TRBD2. The CDR3 runs 16 residues. Looked up from germline, CDR1 is LGHNA and CDR2 is YNFKEQ. V lost 1 base, J lost 5 bases, and 8 bases stayed unmatched. The CDR3 reads CASSQGRSGRNETQYF. In DNA, the CDR3 is TGTGCCAGCAGCCAAGGGAGGAGCGGGAGGAACGAGACCCAGTACTTC.